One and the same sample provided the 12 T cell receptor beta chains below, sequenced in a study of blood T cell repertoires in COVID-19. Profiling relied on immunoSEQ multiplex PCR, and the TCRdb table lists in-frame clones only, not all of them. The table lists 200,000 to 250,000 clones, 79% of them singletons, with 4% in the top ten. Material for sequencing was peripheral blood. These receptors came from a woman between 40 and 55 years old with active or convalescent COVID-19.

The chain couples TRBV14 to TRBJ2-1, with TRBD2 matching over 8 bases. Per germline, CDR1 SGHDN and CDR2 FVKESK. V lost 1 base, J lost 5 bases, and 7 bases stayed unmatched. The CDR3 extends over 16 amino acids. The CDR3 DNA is TGTGCCAGCAGCCAAGCTTTAGCGGGGTTCAACAATGAGCAGTTCTTC. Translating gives CASSQALAGFNNEQFF.

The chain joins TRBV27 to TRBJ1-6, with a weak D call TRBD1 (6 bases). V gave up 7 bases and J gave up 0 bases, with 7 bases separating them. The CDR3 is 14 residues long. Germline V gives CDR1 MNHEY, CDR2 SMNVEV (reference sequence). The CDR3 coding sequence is TGTGCCAGCAAGGACAGCTCCTATAATTCACCCCTCCACTTT. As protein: CASKDSSYNSPLHF.

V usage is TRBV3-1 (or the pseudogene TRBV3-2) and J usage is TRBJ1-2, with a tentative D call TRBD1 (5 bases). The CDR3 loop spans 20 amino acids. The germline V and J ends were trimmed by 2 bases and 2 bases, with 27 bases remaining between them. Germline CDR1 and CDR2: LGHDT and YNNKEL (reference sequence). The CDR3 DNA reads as TGTGCCAGCAGCCAACCCGCCTTGCCAGGGCCTACTTCACTCAACTATGGCTACACCTTC. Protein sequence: CASSQPALPGPTSLNYGYTF.

DNA of the CDR3: TGTGCCAGTAGTTGGACAGCGAACTATGGCTACACCTTC. This encodes CASSWTANYGYTF. The chain carries TRBV19 and TRBJ1-2; D perhaps matches TRBD1 (6 bases). Trimming pared 5 bases from V and 2 bases from J, leaving 9 bases between. This CDR3 is 13 amino acids long. From germline, CDR1 is LNHDA and CDR2 SQIVND (reference sequence).

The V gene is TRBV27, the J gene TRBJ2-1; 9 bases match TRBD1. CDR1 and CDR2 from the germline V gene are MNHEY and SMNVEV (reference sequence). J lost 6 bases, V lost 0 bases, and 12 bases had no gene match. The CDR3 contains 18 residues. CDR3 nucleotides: TGTGCCAGCAGTTTATCGGATCGCGGGACAGGGCTCTTCAATGAGCAGTTCTTC. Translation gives CASSLSDRGTGLFNEQFF.

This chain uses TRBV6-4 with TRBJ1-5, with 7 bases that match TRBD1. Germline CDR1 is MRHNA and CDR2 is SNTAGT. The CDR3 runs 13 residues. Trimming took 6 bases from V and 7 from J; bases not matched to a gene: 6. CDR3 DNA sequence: TGTGCCAGCAGCCCCGACAGGGACCAGCCCCAGCATTTT. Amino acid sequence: CASSPDRDQPQHF.

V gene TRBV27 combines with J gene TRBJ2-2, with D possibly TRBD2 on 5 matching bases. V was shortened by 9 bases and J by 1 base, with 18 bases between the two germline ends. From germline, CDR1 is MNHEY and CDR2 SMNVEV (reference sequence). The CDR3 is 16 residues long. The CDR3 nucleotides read TGTGCCAGTTGTGGAGGCCACCGACTGAACACCGGGGAGCTGTTTTTT. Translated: CASCGGHRLNTGELFF.

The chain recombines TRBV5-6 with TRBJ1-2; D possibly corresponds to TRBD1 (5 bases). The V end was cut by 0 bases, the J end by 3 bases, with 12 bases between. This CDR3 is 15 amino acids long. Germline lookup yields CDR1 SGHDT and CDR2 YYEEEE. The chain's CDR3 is CASSLGTPIDYGYTF. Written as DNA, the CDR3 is TGTGCCAGCAGCTTGGGGACACCCATAGACTATGGCTACACCTTC.

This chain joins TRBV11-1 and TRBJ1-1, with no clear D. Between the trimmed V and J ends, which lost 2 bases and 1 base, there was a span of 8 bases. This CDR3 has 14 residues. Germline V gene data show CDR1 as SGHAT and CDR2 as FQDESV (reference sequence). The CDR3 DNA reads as TGTGCCAGCAGCTTACGACTAAGGAACACTGAAGCTTTCTTT. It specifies CASSLRLRNTEAFF.

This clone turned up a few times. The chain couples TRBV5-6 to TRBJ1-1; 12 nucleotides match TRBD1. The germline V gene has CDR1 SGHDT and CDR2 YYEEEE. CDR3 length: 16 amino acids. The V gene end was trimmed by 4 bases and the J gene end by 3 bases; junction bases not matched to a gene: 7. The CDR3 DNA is TGTGCCAGCAGCCGGGACAGGGGGCAAGTGTACACTGAAGCTTTCTTT. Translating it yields CASSRDRGQVYTEAFF.

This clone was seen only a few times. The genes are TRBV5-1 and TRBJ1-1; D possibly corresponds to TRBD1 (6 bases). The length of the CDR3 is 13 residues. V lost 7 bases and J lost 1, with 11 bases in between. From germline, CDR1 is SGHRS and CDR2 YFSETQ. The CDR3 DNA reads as TGCGCCAGCTCCGGACAGACGAACACTGAAGCTTTCTTT. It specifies CASSGQTNTEAFF.

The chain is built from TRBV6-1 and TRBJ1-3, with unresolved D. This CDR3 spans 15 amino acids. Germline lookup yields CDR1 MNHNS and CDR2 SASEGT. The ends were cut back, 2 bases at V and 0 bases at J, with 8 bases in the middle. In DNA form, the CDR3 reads TGTGCCAGCAGTGAACAGAACCTCTCTGGAAACACCATATATTTT. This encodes CASSEQNLSGNTIYF.